The present T cell receptor (beta chain) was sequenced within a study of OX40 agonist ivuxolimab in advanced cancers. Assay: immunoSEQ multiplex PCR; the TCRdb copy retains only in-frame clones and omits some. The repertoire holds 35,000 to 50,000 clones, more than 75% seen once, with more than 13% in the top ten. Germline loops: CDR1 MNHEY, CDR2 SMNVEV (reference sequence). The CDR3 runs to 16 residues. Trimming removed 10 bases at V and 2 bases at J, with 21 bases between. The material was CD4+ or CD8+ T cells sorted from blood, obtained in a trial of the OX40 agonist ivuxolimab. The receptor was isolated from an adult with an advanced solid tumor such as melanoma, head and neck, liver or kidney cancer. This chain connects TRBV27 to TRBJ1-5; possible D gene TRBD1, 6 bases. In DNA form, the CDR3 reads TGTGCCACCCCCGGGCAGGGGCCCTTTTGCAATCAGCCCCAGCATTTT. The encoded protein is CATPGQGPFCNQPQHF.